This T cell receptor beta chain was retrieved from a study of T cells after posttransplantation cyclophosphamide (dated by TCRdb to the mid-2010s). About the study as a whole: T cell repertoire reconstitution was tracked by TRB sequencing after myeloablative bone marrow transplantation in which posttransplantation cyclophosphamide was used as GVHD prophylaxis. Antigen receptor sequencing covered samples from some 35 PTCy-treated patients and 16 of their related bone marrow donors. Blood from all 35 or so PTCy patients who had 1-year posttransplant specimens underwent TRB sequencing. In 3 patients, up to about 3 additional blood samples taken between 2 and 5.2 years after transplant also underwent TRB sequencing, as did pretransplant blood from a handful of patients. Because TRA and TRB clonality were tightly correlated in roughly 10 samples, subsequent TCR analyses were focused on TRB only. Public TRB sequences were searched against a database of over 3,600 sequences associated with responses to pathogens, tumor antigens, self-antigens and alloantigens. Overall study outcomes, separate from this receptor: Across 45 or so patients, TRB clonality was highly associated with recipient CMV seropositivity and CMV reactivation, and PTCy diversity was similar to diversity in CNI/methotrexate controls. At 1-2 months, donor-recipient similarity was low but rose over the first year, and the later blood repertoires were often dominated by donor CD8+ memory clones. The TRB repertoires of T cells infiltrating skin or GI tract showed only limited overlap with the TRB repertoires of T cells in blood.

On the day of marrow donation, related bone marrow donors gave peripheral blood samples. Peripheral blood and bone marrow mononuclear cells were isolated by Ficoll-Hypaque density centrifugation and were cryopreserved. Genomic DNA was the input for TRB sequencing, which was run either with the immunoSEQ assay at survey resolution or with the hsTCRB kit. For the original study's pipeline: Initial read processing used immunoSEQ software, and repertoire analyses used the LymphoSeq R package. Clonality was computed as 1 minus normalized Shannon entropy, and a Gini coefficient was also calculated for each TRB dataset. To infer phenotypes in unsorted samples, TRB sequences from sorted subsets of the recipient or donor were mapped onto the unsorted samples of the same recipient. TCRdb provides this immuneACCESS table in a form limited to in-frame rearrangements. Some clones are lacking; in checked studies, under half of them reflect an unresolved V gene, and why the rest are absent is not known. Clone size and the V and J calls come from that table; the DNA yielded D and trimming. The table shows roughly 49,000 clones here, with no singletons. Roughly 2.2% of the sample is held by the ten biggest clonotypes.

This clone was picked up many times. Its antigen is not yet known. Nothing much larger sits one base from this clone, and base qualities are not available. The clonotype comes from a man in his forties in good health, CMV-negative, and a related stem cell transplant donor. Material: PBMCs.

The nucleotide sequence is TGTGCCAGCAGTTTATCGAGGAGCACCGGGGAGCTGTTTTTT. It translates to CASSLSRSTGELFF. The chain links TRBV27 with TRBJ2-2; no D gene can be assigned with confidence. V is reduced by 0 bases and J by 4 bases, leaving a spacing of 6 bases between them. Measured from the cysteine to the phenylalanine, the CDR3 is 14 residues long. CDR3 DNA only is kept here, 42 bases in frame from base 1. The germline V gene (reference sequence) supplies CDR1 MNHEY and CDR2 SMNVEV.